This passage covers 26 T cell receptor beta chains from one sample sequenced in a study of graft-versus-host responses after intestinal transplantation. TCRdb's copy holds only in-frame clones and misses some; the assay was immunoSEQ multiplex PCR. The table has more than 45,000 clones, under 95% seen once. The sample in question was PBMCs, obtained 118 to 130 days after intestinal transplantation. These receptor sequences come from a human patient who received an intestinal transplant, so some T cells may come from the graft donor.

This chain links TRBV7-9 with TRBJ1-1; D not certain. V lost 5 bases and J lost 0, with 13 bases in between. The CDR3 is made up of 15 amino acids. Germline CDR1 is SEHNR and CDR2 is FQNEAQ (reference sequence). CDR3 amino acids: CASSAYGVVNTEAFF. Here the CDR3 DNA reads TGTGCCAGCAGCGCCTATGGGGTCGTGAACACTGAAGCTTTCTTT.

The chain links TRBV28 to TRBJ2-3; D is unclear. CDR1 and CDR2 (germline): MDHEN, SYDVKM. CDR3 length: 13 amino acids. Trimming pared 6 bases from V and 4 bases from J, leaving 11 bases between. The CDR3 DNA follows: TGTGCCAGCAGACGTAGAGTACCAGATACGCAGTATTTT. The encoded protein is CASRRRVPDTQYF.

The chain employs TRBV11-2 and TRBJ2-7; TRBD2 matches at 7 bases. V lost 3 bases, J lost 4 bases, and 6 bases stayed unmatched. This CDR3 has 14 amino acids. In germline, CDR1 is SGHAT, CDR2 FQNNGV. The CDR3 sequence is CASSLAGVRYEQYF. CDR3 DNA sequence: TGTGCCAGCAGCTTGGCGGGAGTCCGTTACGAGCAGTACTTC. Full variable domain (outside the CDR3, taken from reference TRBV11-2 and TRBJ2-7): EAGVAQSPRYKIIEKRQSVAFWCNPISGHATLYWYQQILGQGPKLLIQFQNNGVVDDSQLPKDRFSAERLKGVDSTLKIQPAKLEDSAVYLCASSLAGVRYEQYFGPGTRLTVT.

The CDR3 nucleotides are TGTGCCAGCAGACGGACAGGGATGGGGGCCAACGTCCTGACTTTC. Amino acid sequence: CASRRTGMGANVLTF. The chain is built from TRBV28 and TRBJ2-6; 8 bases line up with TRBD1. Germline V CDR1 and CDR2: MDHEN, SYDVKM. The CDR3 spans 15 residues. V was pared by 6 bases and J by 4 bases, with 5 bases of the junction left unmatched.

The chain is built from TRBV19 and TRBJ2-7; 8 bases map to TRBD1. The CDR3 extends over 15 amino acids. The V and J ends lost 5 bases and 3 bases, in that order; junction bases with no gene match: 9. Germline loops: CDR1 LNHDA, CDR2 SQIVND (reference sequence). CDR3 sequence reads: CASSPGQGGDYEQYF. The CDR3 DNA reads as TGTGCCAGTAGTCCCGGACAGGGAGGTGACTACGAGCAGTACTTC.

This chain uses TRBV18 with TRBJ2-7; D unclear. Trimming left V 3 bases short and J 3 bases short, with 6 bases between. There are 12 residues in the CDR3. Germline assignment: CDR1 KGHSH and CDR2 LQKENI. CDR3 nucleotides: TGTGCCAGCTCACCTATAGACTACGAGCAGTACTTC. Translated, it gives CASSPIDYEQYF.

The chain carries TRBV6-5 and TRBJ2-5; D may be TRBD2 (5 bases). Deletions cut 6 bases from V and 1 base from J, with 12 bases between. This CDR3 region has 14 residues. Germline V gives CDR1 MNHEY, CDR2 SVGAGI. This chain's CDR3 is CASRRTLIQETQYF. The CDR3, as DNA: TGTGCCAGCAGGAGGACTCTTATCCAAGAGACCCAGTACTTC.

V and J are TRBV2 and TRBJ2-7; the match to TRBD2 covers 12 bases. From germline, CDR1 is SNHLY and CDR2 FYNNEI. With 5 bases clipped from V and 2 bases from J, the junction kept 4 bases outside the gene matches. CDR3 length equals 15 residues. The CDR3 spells CASSSTSGGTYEQYF. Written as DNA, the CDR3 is TGTGCCAGCAGTTCAACTAGCGGGGGGACCTACGAGCAGTACTTC.

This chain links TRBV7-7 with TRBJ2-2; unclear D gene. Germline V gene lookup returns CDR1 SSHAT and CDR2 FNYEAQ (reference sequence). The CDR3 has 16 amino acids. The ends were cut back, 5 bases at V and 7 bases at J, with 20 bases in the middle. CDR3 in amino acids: CASSTGVSLGNGELFF. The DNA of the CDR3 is TGTGCCAGCAGCACCGGTGTTTCTCTGGGGAACGGGGAGCTGTTTTTT. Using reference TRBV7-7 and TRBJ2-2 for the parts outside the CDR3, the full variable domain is GAGVSQSPRYKVTKRGQDVTLRCDPISSHATLYWYQQALGQGPEFLTYFNYEAQPDKSGLPSDRFSAERPEGSISTLTIQRTEQRDSAMYRCASSTGVSLGNGELFFGEGSRLTVL.

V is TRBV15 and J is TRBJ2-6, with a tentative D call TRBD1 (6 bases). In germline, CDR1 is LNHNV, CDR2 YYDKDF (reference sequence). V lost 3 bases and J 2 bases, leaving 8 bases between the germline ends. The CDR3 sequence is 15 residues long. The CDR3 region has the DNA TGTGCCACCAGCAGCCCAGGGGCTGGGGCCAACGTCCTGACTTTC. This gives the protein CATSSPGAGANVLTF.

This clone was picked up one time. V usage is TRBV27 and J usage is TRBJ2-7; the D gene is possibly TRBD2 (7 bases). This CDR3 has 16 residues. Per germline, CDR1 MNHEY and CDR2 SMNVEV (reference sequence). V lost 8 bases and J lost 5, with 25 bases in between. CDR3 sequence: CASWGLSAGNLNEQYF. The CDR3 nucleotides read TGTGCCAGCTGGGGGCTCTCAGCGGGGAATCTGAACGAGCAGTACTTC.

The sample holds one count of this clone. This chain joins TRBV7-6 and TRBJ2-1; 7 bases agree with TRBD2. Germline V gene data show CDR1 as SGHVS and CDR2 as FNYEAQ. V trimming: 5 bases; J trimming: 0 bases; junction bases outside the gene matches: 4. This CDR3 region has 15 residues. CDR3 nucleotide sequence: TGTGCCAGCAGCACCCGACTAGCCTCCTACAATGAGCAGTTCTTC. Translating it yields CASSTRLASYNEQFF.

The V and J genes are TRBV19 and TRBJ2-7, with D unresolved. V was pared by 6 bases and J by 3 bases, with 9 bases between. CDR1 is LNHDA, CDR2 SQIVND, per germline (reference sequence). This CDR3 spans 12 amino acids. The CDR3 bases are TGTGCCAGTAGCCCCGACTTCTACGAGCAGTACTTC. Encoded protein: CASSPDFYEQYF.

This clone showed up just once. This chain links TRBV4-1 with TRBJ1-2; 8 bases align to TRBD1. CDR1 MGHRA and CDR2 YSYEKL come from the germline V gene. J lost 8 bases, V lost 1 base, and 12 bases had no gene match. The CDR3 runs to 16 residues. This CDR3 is CASSQVLSRAGGGYTF. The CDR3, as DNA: TGCGCCAGCAGCCAAGTTTTATCCCGCGCAGGGGGCGGCTACACCTTC.

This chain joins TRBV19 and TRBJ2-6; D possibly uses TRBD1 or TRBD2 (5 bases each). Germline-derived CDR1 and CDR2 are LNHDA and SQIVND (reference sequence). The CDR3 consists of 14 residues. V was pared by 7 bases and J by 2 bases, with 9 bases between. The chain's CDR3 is CASTWGTGANVLTF. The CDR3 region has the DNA TGTGCCAGTACCTGGGGGACTGGGGCCAACGTCCTGACTTTC.

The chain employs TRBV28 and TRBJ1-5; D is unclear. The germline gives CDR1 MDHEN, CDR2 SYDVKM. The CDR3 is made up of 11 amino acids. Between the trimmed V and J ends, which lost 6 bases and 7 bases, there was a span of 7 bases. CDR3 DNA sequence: TGTGCCAGCAGAAACGGACAGCCCCAGCATTTT. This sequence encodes CASRNGQPQHF.

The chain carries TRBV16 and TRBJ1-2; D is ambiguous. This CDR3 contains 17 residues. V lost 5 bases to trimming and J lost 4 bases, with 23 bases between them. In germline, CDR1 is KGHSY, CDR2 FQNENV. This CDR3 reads CASSGHRVVRKIYGYTF. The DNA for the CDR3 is TGTGCCAGCAGCGGTCATAGGGTCGTTAGAAAGATCTATGGCTACACCTTC.

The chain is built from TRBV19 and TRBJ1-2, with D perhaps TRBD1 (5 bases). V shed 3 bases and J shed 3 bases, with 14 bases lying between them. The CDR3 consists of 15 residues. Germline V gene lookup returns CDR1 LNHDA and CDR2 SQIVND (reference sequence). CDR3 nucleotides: TGTGCCAGTAGTATCGAGGAGGGGCTCTACTATGGCTACACCTTC. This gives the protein CASSIEEGLYYGYTF.

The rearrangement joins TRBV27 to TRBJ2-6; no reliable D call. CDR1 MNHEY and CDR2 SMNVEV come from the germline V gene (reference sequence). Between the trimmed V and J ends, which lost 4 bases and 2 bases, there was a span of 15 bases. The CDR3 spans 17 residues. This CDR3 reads CASSSPRITTGANVLTF. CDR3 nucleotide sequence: TGTGCCAGCAGTTCCCCAAGGATCACCACTGGGGCCAACGTCCTGACTTTC.

CDR3 loop: CASSSSELPDEQYF. CDR3 bases: TGTGCCAGCAGTTCGTCGGAGCTGCCAGACGAGCAGTACTTC. The chain links TRBV6-5 to TRBJ2-7; D unresolved. The CDR3 sequence is 14 residues long. The germline V gene encodes CDR1 MNHEY and CDR2 SVGAGI. Trimming removed 4 bases at V and 5 bases at J, with 15 bases between.

The CDR3 nucleotides read TGTGCCAGCAGTTTATCGGTAGGGGGGCTAGCCTACAATGAGCAGTTCTTC. Translated, it gives CASSLSVGGLAYNEQFF. The V call is TRBV27, the J call TRBJ2-1; D may match TRBD1 or TRBD2 (6 bases each). Trimming removed 0 bases at V and 2 bases at J, with 14 bases between. The CDR3 loop spans 17 amino acids. Germline loops: CDR1 MNHEY, CDR2 SMNVEV (reference sequence).

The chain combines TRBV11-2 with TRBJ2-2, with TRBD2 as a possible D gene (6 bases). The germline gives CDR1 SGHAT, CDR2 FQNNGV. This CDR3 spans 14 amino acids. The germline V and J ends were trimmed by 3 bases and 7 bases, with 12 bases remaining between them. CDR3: CASSFGGLGGELFF. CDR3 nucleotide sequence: TGTGCCAGCAGCTTCGGAGGGCTGGGCGGGGAGCTGTTTTTT.

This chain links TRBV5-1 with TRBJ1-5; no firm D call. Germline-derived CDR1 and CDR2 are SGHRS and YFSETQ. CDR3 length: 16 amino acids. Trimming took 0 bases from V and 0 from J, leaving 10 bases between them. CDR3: CASSLAGPYSNQPQHF. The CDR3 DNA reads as TGCGCCAGCAGCTTGGCCGGGCCTTATAGCAATCAGCCCCAGCATTTT.

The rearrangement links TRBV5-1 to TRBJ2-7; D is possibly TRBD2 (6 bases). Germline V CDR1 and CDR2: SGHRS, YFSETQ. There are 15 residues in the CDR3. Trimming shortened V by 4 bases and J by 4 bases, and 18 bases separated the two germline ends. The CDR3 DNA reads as TGCGCCAGCAGCGGAGGGATAGTCTCCGTTTACGAGCAGTACTTC. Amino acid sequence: CASSGGIVSVYEQYF. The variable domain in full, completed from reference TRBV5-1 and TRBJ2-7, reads KAGVTQTPRYLIKTRGQQVTLSCSPISGHRSVSWYQQTPGQGLQFLFEYFSETQRNKGNFPGRFSGRQFSNSRSEMNVSTLELGDSALYLCASSGGIVSVYEQYFGPGTRLTVT.

The CDR3 region has the DNA TGTGCCAGCAGTTTATTTAAGGGATACTCCTACGAGCAGTACTTC. Translating it yields CASSLFKGYSYEQYF. The V and J genes are TRBV28 and TRBJ2-7; D remains unclear. V lost 1 base and J lost 0, with 10 bases in between. This CDR3 is built from 15 residues. Germline V gives CDR1 MDHEN, CDR2 SYDVKM.

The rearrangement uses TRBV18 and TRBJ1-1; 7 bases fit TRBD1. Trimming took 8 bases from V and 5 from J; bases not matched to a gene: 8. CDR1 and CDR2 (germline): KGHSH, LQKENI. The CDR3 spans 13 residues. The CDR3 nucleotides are TGTGCCAGCACACAGGGGCTGGAGACTGAAGCTTTCTTT. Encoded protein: CASTQGLETEAFF.